This T cell receptor beta chain was identified in a study of T cell repertoires in cytomegalovirus infection. Across the study: A matching HLA type, together with CMV infection, was signaled by public TCR beta signatures.

This clonotype was seen a handful of times. Its cognate antigen is unknown. Overall study findings and caveats: Identification of carriers of CMV plus the relevant HLA was performed using cumulative public TCR beta family frequency.

Using its own MiXCR run on the reads, TCRdb lists one record per CDR3 protein. Of about 310,000 distinct CDR3 sequences listed, 17% were seen once; the top ten hold more than 10%. Material for sequencing was PBMCs. The receptor was isolated from a human donor in good health (CMV status not recorded). Some clones in this sample may be carry-over from other donors' samples.

This chain's CDR3 is CATSESGTMNTEAFF. In DNA form, the CDR3 reads TGTGCCACCAGTGAGTCGGGCACCATGAACACTGAAGCTTTCTTT. The chain recombines TRBV24-1 with TRBJ1-1; the D is unclear. V gave up 4 bases and J gave up 0 bases, with 11 bases separating them. CDR3 length: 15 amino acids. The germline gives CDR1 KGHDR, CDR2 SFDVKD.